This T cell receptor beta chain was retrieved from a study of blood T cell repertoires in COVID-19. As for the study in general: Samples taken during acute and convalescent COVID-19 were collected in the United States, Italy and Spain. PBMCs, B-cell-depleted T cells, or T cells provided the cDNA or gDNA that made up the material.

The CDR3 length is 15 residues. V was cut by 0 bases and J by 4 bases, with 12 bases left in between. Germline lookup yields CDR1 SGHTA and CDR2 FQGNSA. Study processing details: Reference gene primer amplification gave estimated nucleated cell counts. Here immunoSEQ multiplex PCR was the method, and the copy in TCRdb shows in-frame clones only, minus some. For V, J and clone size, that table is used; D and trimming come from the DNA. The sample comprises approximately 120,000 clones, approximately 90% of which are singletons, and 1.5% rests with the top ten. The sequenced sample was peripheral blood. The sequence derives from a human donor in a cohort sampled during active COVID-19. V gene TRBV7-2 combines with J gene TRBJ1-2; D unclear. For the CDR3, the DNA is TGTGCCAGCAGCTTAGCAGGGTTGGGGAGCTATGGCTACACCTTC. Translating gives CASSLAGLGSYGYTF.